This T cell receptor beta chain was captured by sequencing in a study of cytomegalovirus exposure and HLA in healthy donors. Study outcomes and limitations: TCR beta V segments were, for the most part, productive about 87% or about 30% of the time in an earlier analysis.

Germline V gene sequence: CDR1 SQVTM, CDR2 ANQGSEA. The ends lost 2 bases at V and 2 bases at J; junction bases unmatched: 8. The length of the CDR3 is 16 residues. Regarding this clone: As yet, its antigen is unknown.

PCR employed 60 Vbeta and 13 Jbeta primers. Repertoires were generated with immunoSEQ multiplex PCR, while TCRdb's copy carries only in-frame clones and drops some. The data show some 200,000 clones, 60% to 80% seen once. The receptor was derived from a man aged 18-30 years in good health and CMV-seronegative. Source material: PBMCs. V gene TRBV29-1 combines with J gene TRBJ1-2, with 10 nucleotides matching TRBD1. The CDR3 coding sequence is TGCAGCGTTGAACAGATTCCGGGACAGGGGAACTATGGCTACACCTTC. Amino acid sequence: CSVEQIPGQGNYGYTF.